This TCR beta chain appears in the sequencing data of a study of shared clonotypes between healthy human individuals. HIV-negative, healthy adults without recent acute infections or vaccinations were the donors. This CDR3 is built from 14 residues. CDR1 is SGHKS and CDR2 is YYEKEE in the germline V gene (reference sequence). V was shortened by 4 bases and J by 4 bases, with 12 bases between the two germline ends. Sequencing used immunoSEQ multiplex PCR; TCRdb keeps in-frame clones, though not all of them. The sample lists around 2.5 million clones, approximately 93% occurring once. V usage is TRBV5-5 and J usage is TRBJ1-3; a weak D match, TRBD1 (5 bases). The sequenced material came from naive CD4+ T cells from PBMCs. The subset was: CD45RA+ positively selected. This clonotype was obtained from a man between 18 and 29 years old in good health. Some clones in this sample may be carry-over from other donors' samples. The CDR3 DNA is TGTGCCAGCAGCCCCCGGACACCCGGAAACACCATATATTTT. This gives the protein CASSPRTPGNTIYF.